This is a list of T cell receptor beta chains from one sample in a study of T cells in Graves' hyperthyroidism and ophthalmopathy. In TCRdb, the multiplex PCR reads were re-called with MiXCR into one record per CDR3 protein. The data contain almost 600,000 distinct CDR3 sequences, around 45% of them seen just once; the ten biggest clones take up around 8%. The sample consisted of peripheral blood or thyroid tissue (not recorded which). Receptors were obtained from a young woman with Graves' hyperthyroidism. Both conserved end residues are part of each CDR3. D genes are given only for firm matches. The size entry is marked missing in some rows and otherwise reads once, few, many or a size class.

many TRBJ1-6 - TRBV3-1 CASSQESRGRRHSPLHF TGTGCCAGCAGCCAAGAGAGTCGGGGGAGGCGGCATTCACCCCTCCACTTT
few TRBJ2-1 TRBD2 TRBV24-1 CATRGTGTRRFDEQFF TGTGCCACCAGGGGGACCGGGACTAGACGTTTTGATGAGCAGTTCTTC
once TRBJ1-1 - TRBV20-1 CSANRDFDTEAFF TGCAGTGCTAACCGGGACTTTGACACTGAAGCTTTCTTT
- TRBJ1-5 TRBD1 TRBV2 CASGSGQGVNQPQHF TGTGCCAGCGGTAGCGGACAGGGGGTAAATCAGCCCCAGCATTTT
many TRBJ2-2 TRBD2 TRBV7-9 CASAAGSYTGELFF TGTGCCAGCGCAGCGGGAAGTTACACCGGGGAGCTGTTTTTT
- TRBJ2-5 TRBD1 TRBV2 CASSRTGGRNETQYF TGTGCCAGCAGTCGGACAGGGGGCCGAAATGAGACCCAGTACTTC
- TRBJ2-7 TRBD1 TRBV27 CASRTSTGNEQYF TGTGCCAGCAGGACGTCGACAGGGAACGAGCAGTACTTC
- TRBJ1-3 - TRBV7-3 CASSSSGLAAGNTIYF TGTGCCAGCAGCTCCAGCGGACTAGCGGCAGGAAACACCATATATTTT
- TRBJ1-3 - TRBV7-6 CASSLAPGSGAYGYTIYF TGTGCCAGCAGCTTAGCGCCTGGATCAGGGGCCTATGGCTACACCATATATTTT
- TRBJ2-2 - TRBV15 CATSRDRVELFF TGTGCCACCAGCAGAGATCGGGTCGAGCTGTTTTTT
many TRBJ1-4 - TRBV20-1 CSATSVSNEKLFF TGCAGTGCTACCAGTGTCTCGAATGAAAAACTGTTTTTT
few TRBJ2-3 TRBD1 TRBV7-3 CASSMTGPGDTQYF TGTGCCAGCAGCATGACAGGGCCCGGAGATACGCAGTATTTT
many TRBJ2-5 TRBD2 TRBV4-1 CASSQTSGPIQETQYF TGCGCCAGCAGCCAAACTAGCGGGCCTATCCAAGAGACCCAGTACTTC
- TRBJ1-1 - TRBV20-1 CSAREPTGGTEAFF TGCAGTGCTAGAGAGCCAACGGGAGGTACTGAAGCTTTCTTT
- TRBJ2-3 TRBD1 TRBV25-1 CASSSGTATTDTQYF TGTGCCAGCAGCTCCGGGACAGCCACCACAGATACGCAGTATTTT
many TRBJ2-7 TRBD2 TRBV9 CASSVGASGIYEQYF TGTGCCAGCAGCGTAGGGGCTAGCGGGATCTACGAGCAGTACTTC
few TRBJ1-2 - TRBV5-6 CASSLAQARAYGYTF TGTGCCAGCAGCTTGGCACAAGCCCGGGCTTATGGCTACACCTTC
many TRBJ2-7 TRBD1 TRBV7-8 CASSLDRGSLYEQYF TGTGCCAGCAGCTTAGACAGGGGATCTCTCTACGAGCAGTACTTC
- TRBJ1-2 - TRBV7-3 CASRGGGVYGYTF TGTGCCAGCAGGGGCGGTGGGGTTTATGGCTACACCTTC
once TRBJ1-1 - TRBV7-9 CASSISGNTEAFF TGTGCCAGCAGCATCTCCGGGAACACTGAAGCTTTCTTT
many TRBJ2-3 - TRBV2 CASSVGSERDTQYF TGTGCCAGCAGTGTAGGCAGTGAGCGGGATACGCAGTATTTT
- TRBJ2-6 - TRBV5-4 CASSGPGASGANVLTF TGTGCCAGCTCGGGCCCCGGAGCATCTGGGGCCAACGTCCTGACTTTC
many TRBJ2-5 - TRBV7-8 CASSWLRGETQYF TGTGCCAGCAGCTGGCTCCGGGGGGAGACCCAGTACTTC
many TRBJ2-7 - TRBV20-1 CSASRPTLEQYF TGCAGTGCTAGCAGACCCACACTTGAGCAGTACTTC
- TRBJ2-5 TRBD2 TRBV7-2 CASSLVAGLAEGETQYF TGTGCCAGCAGCTTAGTAGCGGGACTAGCGGAGGGGGAGACCCAGTACTTC
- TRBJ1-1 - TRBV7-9 CAGSPGPFPGDTEAFF TGTGCCGGCAGCCCCGGGCCTTTCCCTGGGGACACTGAAGCTTTCTTT
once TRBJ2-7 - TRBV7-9 CANSLDAWIYEQYF TGTGCCAACAGCTTAGACGCGTGGATCTACGAGCAATACTTC
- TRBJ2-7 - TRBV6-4 CASSPLSGISGEQYF TGTGCCAGCAGTCCCCTTAGCGGCATCTCGGGGGAGCAGTACTTC
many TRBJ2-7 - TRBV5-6 CASSLAGVLSYEQYF TGTGCCAGCAGCTTGGCTGGGGTACTCTCCTACGAGCAGTACTTC
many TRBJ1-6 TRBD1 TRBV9 CASRAGTGNSPLHF TGTGCCAGCAGAGCCGGGACAGGGAATTCACCCCTCCACTTT
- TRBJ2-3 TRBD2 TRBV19 CASSSTSGRRTDTQYF TGTGCCAGTAGTAGCACTAGCGGGAGGAGAACAGATACGCAGTATTTT
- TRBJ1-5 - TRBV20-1 CSARWRRPLHYEHF TGCAGTGCTAGGTGGCGGAGACCGCTACACTACGAGCATTTT
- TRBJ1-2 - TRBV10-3 CAISESGDGGYGYTF TGTGCCATCAGTGAGTCGGGGGACGGAGGTTATGGCTACACCTTC
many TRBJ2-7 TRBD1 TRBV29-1 CSVEILVRGQGSYEQYF TGCAGCGTTGAAATATTAGTTCGAGGACAGGGCTCCTACGAGCAGTACTTC
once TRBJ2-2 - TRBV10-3 CAIGGRATGELFF TGTGCCATCGGCGGGCGGGCCACCGGGGAGCTGTTTTTT
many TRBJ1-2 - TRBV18 CASSPGSTYGYTF TGTGCCAGCTCTCCAGGGAGCACCTATGGCTACACCTTC
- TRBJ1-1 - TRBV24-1 CATSGFRDKGTEAFF TGTGCCACCAGTGGCTTCCGGGACAAAGGCACTGAAGCTTTCTTT
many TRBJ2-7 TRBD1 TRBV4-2 CASSQPPRDSGEQYF TGTGCCAGCAGCCAACCACCCCGGGACAGCGGCGAGCAGTACTTC
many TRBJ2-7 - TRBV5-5 CASSSHYEQYF TGTGCCAGCAGTTCCCACTACGAGCAGTACTTC
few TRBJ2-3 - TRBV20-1 CSALRTDTQYF TGCAGTGCCCTCCGGACAGATACGCAGTATTTT
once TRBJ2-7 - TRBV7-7 CASSPGTGGGRDYEQYF TGTGCCAGCAGCCCCGGGACAGGTGGGGGGAGGGACTACGAGCAGTACTTC
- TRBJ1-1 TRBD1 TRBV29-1 CSVVGGETGATEAFF TGCAGCGTTGTAGGGGGCGAGACAGGCGCTACTGAAGCTTTCTTT
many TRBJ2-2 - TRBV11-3 CASSIRSGLTGELFF TGTGCCAGCAGCATCCGATCGGGGCTCACCGGGGAGCTGTTTTTT
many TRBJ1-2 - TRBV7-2 CASSLGAGVGDAF TGTGCCAGCAGCTTAGGGGCGGGGGTAGGAGACGCCTTC
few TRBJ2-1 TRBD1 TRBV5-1 CASSLDDTGDPYNEQFF TGCGCCAGCAGCTTAGACGACACAGGGGACCCGTACAATGAGCAGTTCTTC
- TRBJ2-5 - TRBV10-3 CAISESGTPGLETQYF TGTGCCATCAGTGAGTCCGGGACCCCAGGCTTAGAGACCCAGTACTTC
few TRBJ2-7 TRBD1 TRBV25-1 CASSARDRTYEQYF TGTGCCAGCAGTGCTAGGGACAGAACCTACGAGCAGTACTTC
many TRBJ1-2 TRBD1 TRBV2 CASRTGTGGYTF TGTGCCAGCAGAACAGGGACAGGTGGCTACACCTTC
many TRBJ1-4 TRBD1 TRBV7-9 CASPRGADPNEKLFF TGTGCCAGCCCCAGGGGGGCCGACCCTAATGAAAAACTGTTTTTT
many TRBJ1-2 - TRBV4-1 CASSPREGELYGYTF TGCGCCAGCAGCCCGCGGGAGGGGGAGCTTTATGGCTACACCTTC
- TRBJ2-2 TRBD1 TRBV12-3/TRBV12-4 CASSLGTGDTGELSW TGTGCCAGCAGTTTAGGGACAGGGGACACCGGGGAGCTGTCTTGG
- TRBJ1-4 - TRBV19 CASSPGGLGEKLFF TGTGCCAGCAGCCCGGGAGGGCTCGGTGAAAAACTGTTTTTT
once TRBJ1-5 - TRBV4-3 CASSPEQGGVETQHF TGCGCCAGCAGCCCAGAACAGGGCGGCGTAGAGACCCAGCATTTT
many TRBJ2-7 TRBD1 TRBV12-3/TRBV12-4 CASSLIWGQSYEQYF TGTGCCAGCAGTTTAATTTGGGGACAGTCGTACGAGCAGTACTTC